The clone carrying this T cell receptor (beta chain) was seen ten or more times. From RNA transcripts, TCR beta CDR3 regions were amplified. First-round RT-PCR of the TCR CDR3 relied on the HTBI primer set. TCRdb reanalysed the multiplex PCR reads using MiXCR and keeps one entry per CDR3 protein. The repertoire consists of roughly 290,000 distinct CDR3 sequences, with about an eighth occurring once and the leading ten covering 7% to 8.5%. Hyperthyroidism, newly diagnosed and lasting under 2 months, affected patients aged 18 to 65. Clinical symptoms, serum thyroxine and TRAb, thyroid ultrasound and orbital computed tomography were used for the diagnoses. This specimen comes from a study of T cells in Graves' hyperthyroidism and ophthalmopathy. About the research overall: Peripheral blood sampling occurred at initial diagnosis, before any treatment.

Trimming took off 6 bases at V and 10 bases at J, with 12 bases between the two ends. From germline, CDR1 is KGHSH and CDR2 LQKENI. The CDR3 length is 11 residues. Sequenced input: blood. The gene calls are TRBV18 and TRBJ2-5; D might be TRBD2 (5 bases). This TCR derives from a woman aged 25 to 39 with Graves' hyperthyroidism that later progressed to Graves' ophthalmopathy. CDR3 loop: CASSRAEGQYF. CDR3 nucleotide sequence: TGTGCCAGCTCGAGGGCAGAGGGCCAGTACTTC.